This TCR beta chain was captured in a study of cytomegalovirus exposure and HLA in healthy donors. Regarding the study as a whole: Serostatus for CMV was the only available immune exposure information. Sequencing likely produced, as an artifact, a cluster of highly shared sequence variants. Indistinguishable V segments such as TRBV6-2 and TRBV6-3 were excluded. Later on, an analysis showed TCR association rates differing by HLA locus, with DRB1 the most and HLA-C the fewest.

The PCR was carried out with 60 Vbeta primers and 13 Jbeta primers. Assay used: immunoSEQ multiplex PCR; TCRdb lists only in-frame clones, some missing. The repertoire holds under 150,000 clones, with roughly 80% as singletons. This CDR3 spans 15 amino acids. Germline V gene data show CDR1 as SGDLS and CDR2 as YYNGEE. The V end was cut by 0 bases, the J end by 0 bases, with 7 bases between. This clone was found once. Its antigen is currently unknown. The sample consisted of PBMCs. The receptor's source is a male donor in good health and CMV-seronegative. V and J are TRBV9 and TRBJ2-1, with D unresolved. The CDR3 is CASSVDGGSYNEQFF. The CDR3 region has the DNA TGTGCCAGCAGCGTAGACGGTGGCTCCTACAATGAGCAGTTCTTC.